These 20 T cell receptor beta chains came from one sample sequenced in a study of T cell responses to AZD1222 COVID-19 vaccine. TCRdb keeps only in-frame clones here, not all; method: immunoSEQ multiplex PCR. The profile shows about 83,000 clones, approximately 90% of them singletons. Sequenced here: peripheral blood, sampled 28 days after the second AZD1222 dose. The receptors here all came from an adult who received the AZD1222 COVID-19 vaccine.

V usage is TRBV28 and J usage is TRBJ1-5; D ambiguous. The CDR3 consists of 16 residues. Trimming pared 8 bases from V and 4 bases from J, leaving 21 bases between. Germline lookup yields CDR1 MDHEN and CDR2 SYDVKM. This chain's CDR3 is CASATAVVELNQPQHF. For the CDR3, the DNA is TGTGCCAGCGCCACGGCGGTGGTCGAGTTGAATCAGCCCCAGCATTTT. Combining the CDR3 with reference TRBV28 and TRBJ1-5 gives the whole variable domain DVKVTQSSRYLVKRTGEKVFLECVQDMDHENMFWYRQDPGLGLRLIYFSYDVKMKEKGDIPEGYSVSREKKERFSLILESASTNQTSMYLCASATAVVELNQPQHFGDGTRLSIL.

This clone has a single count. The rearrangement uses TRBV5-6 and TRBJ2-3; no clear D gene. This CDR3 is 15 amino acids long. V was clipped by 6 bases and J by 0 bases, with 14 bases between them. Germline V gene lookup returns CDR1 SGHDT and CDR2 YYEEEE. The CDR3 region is CASTADGVSTDTQYF. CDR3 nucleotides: TGTGCCAGCACCGCGGACGGAGTTAGCACAGATACGCAGTATTTT.

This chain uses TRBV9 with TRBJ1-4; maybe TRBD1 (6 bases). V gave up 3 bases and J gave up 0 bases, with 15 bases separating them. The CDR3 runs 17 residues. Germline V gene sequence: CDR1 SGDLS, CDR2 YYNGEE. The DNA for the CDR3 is TGTGCCAGCAGCGAGCGAGGGGGGGCGGCAACTAATGAAAAACTGTTTTTT. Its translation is CASSERGGAATNEKLFF.

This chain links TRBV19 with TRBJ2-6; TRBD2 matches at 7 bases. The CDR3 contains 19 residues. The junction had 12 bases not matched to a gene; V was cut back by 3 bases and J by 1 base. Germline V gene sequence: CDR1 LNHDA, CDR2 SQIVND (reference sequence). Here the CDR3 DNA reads TGTGCCAGTAGTATCAATACGGTCCCGGGGGGATCTGGGGCCAACGTCCTGACTTTC. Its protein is CASSINTVPGGSGANVLTF.

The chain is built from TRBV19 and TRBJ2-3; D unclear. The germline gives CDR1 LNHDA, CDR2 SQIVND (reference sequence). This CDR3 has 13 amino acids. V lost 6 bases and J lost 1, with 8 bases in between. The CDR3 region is CASRSGGTDTQYF. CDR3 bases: TGTGCCAGTAGGTCCGGAGGCACAGATACGCAGTATTTT.

The CDR3: CASSPVRAGGVNEQFF. CDR3 DNA sequence: TGTGCCAGCAGCCCCGTGAGGGCGGGAGGTGTTAATGAGCAGTTCTTC. The J gene is TRBJ2-1, the V gene TRBV6-2 or TRBV6-3; 8 bases are a match to TRBD2. The CDR3 runs to 16 residues. The V gene end was trimmed by 6 bases and the J gene end by 7 bases; junction bases not matched to a gene: 14. The germline V gene has CDR1 MNHEY and CDR2 SVGEGT.

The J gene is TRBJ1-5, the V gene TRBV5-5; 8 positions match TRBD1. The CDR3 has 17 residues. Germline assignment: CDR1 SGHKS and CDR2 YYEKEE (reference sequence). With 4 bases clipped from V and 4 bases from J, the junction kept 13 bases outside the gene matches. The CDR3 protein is CASSPGQGLFRNQPQHF. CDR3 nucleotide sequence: TGTGCCAGCAGCCCTGGACAGGGCCTTTTCCGGAATCAGCCCCAGCATTTT.

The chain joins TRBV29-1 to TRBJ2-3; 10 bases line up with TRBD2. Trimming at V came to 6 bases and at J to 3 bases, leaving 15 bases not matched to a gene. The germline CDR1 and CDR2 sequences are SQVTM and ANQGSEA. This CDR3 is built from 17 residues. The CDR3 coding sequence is TGCAGCGTCAGAAGGGCGCTAGCGGGAGTTCGAACAGATACGCAGTATTTT. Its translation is CSVRRALAGVRTDTQYF.

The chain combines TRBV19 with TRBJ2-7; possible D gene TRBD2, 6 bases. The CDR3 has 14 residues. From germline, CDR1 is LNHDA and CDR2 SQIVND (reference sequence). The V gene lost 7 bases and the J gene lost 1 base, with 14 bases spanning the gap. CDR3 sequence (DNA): TGTGCCAGTACCGACGGGAGTCAATCCTACGAGCAGTACTTC. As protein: CASTDGSQSYEQYF.

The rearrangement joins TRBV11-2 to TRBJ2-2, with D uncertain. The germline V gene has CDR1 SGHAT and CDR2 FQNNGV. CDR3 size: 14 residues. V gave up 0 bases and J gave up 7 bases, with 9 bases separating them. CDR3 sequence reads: CASSLEVVDGELFF. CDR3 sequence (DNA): TGTGCCAGCAGCTTAGAGGTCGTTGACGGGGAGCTGTTTTTT.

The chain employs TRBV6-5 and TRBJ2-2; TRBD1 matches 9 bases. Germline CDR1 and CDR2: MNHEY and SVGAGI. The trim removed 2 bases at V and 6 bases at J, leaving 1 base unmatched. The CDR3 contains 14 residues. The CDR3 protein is CASSYGTGSGELFF. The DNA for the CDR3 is TGTGCCAGCAGTTACGGGACAGGGTCCGGGGAGCTGTTTTTT.

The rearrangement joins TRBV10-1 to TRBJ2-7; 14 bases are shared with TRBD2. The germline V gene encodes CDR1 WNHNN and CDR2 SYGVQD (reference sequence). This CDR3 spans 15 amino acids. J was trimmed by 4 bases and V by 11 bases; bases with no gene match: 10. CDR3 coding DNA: TGCGCCTGTTCCGGCCGACTAGCGGGAGGGTACGAGCAGTACTTC. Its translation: CACSGRLAGGYEQYF.

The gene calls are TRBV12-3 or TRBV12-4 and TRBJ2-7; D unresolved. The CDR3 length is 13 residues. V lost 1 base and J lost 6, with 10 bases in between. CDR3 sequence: CASSLESGVEQYF. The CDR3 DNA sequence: TGTGCCAGCAGTTTAGAATCGGGCGTCGAGCAGTACTTC.

The DNA for the CDR3 is TGTGCCAGCAGTTCGAGGGGACTTAGACACACAGATACGCAGTATTTT. Its protein product is CASSSRGLRHTDTQYF. The chain links TRBV6-5 to TRBJ2-3; possible D gene TRBD2, 6 bases. The germline gives CDR1 MNHEY, CDR2 SVGAGI. V was cut by 4 bases and J by 2 bases, with 16 bases left in between. CDR3 length: 16 amino acids.

In nucleotides, the CDR3 is TGCAGCGCTAGGACTAGCGGATACGAGCAGTACTTC. It yields the protein CSARTSGYEQYF. The genes are TRBV29-1 and TRBJ2-7; TRBD2 matches at 10 bases. With 7 bases clipped from V and 4 bases from J, the junction kept 4 bases outside the gene matches. There are 12 residues in the CDR3. Germline V gene data show CDR1 as SQVTM and CDR2 as ANQGSEA.

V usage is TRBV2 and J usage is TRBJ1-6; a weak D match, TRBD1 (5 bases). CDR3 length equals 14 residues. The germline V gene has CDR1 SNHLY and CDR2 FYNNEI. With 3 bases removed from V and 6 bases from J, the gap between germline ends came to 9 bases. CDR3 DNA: TGTGCCAGCAGTGAGCAGGGATCTAATTCACCCCTCCACTTT. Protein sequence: CASSEQGSNSPLHF.

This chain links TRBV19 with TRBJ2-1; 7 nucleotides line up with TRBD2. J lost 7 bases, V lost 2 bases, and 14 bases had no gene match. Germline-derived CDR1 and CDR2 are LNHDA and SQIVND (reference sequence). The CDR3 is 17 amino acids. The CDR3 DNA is TGTGCCAGTAGTATATCCTCTCAATCCTGGGAGGGGAATGAGCAGTTCTTC. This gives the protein CASSISSQSWEGNEQFF.

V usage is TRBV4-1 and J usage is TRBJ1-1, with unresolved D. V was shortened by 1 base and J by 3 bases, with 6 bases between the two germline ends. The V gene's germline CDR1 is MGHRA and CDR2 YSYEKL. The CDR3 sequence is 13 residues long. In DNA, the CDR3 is TGCGCCAGCAGCCAAGTCCGGGACACTGAAGCTTTCTTT. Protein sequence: CASSQVRDTEAFF.

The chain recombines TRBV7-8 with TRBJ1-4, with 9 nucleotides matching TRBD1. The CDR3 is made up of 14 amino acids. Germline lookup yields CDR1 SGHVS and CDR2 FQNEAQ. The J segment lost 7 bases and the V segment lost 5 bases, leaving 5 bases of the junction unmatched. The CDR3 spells CASSRGQGSEKLFF. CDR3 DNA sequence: TGTGCCAGCAGCCGAGGACAGGGGAGTGAAAAACTGTTTTTT.

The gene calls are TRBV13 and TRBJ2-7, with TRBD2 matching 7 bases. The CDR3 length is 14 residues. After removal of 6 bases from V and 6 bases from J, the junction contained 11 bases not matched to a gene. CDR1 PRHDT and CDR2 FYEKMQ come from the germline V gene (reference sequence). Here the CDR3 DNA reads TGTGCCAGCAGTCCACCGGGACTAAGGGGCGAGCAGTACTTC. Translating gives CASSPPGLRGEQYF.